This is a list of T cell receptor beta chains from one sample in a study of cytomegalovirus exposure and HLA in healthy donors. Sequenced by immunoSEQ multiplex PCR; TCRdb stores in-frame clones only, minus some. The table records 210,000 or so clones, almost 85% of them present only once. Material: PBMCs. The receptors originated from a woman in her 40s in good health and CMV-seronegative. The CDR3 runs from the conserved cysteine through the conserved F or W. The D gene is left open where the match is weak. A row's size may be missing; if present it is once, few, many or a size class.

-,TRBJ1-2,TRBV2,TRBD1,CASSADRGRSGYTF,TGTGCCAGCAGTGCGGACAGGGGGCGCAGTGGCTACACCTTC
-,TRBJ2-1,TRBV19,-,CASSIGQGTYNEQFF,TGTGCCAGTAGTATCGGTCAGGGCACATACAATGAGCAGTTCTTC
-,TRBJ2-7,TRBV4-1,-,CASSQASGSAAYEQYF,TGCGCCAGCAGCCAAGCCTCGGGGAGCGCCGCATACGAGCAGTACTTC
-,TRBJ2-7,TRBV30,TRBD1,CAWGRDRAYEQYF,TGTGCCTGGGGCCGGGACAGGGCTTACGAGCAGTACTTC
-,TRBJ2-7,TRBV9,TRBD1,CASSATGMEYEQYF,TGTGCCAGCAGCGCGACAGGGATGGAGTACGAGCAGTACTTC
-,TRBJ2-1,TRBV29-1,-,CSVEDPGHVEQFF,TGCAGCGTTGAGGATCCGGGACATGTTGAGCAGTTCTTC
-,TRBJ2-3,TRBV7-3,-,CASSLSGGDTQYF,TGTGCCAGCAGCTTAAGCGGGGGCGATACGCAGTATTTT
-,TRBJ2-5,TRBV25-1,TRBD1,CASSELDRGETQYF,TGTGCCAGCAGTGAATTAGACAGGGGAGAGACCCAGTACTTC
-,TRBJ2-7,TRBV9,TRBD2,CASSVAASGDYEQYF,TGTGCCAGCAGCGTAGCCGCTAGCGGGGACTACGAGCAGTACTTC
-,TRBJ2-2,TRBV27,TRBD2,CASSLVGTRKGTGELFF,TGTGCCAGCAGTTTGGTTGGGACTAGAAAGGGCACCGGGGAGCTGTTTTTT
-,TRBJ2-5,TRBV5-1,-,CASSLAPAGGKTQYF,TGCGCCAGCAGCTTGGCTCCCGCTGGGGGCAAGACCCAGTACTTC
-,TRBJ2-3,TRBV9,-,CASSVLTGTDTQYF,TGTGCCAGCAGCGTATTGACAGGCACAGATACGCAGTATTTT
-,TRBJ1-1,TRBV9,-,CASSGGRRSEAFF,TGTGCCAGCAGTGGAGGTCGGCGCTCCGAAGCTTTCTTT
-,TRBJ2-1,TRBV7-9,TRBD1,CASSSRQGVFYEQFF,TGTGCCAGCAGTTCCAGACAGGGGGTTTTCTATGAGCAGTTCTTC
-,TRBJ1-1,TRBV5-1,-,CASSPPGGGGTEAFF,TGCGCCAGCAGCCCCCCTGGGGGGGGCGGGACTGAAGCTTTCTTT
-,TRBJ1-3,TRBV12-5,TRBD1,CASGLGRDRSSSGNTIYF,TGTGCTAGTGGTTTGGGAAGGGACAGATCCAGCTCTGGAAACACCATATATTTT
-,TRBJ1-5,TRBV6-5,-,CASSTGSRPQHF,TGTGCCAGCAGCACAGGGTCTCGGCCCCAGCATTTT
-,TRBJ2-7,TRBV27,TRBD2,CASSLSGGGYEQYF,TGTGCCAGCAGTTTATCGGGGGGGGGCTACGAGCAGTACTTC
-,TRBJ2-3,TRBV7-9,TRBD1,CASSPPGGRADTQYF,TGTGCCAGCAGCCCTCCAGGGGGCCGCGCAGATACGCAGTATTTT
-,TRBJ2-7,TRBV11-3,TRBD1,CASSRGQGADYEQYF,TGTGCCAGCAGCAGGGGACAGGGGGCCGACTACGAGCAGTACTTC
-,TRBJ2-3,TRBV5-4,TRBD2,CASSSSGAPDTQYF,TGTGCCAGCAGCTCTAGCGGGGCCCCAGATACGCAGTATTTT
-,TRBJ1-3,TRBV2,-,CASLRDSGNTIYF,TGTGCCAGCCTCAGGGATTCTGGAAACACCATATATTTT
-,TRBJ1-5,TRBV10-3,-,CAISESTGRSGQPQHF,TGTGCCATCAGTGAGTCGACAGGACGGTCAGGGCAGCCCCAGCATTTT
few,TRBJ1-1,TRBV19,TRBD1,CASMRTGLPNTEAFF,TGTGCCAGTATGAGGACAGGTCTACCGAACACTGAAGCTTTCTTT
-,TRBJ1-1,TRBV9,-,CASSPEPGKTNTEAFF,TGTGCCAGCAGCCCCGAGCCAGGAAAAACGAACACTGAAGCTTTCTTT
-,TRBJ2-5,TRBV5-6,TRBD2,CASSLNGGGMYQETQYF,TGTGCCAGCAGCTTAAACGGCGGGGGAATGTACCAAGAGACCCAGTACTTC
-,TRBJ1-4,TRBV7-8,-,CASSLRDPPGSEKLFF,TGTGCCAGCAGCTTAAGAGACCCGCCTGGGAGTGAAAAACTGTTTTTT
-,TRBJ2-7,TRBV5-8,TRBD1,CASSLAGTGSYEQYF,TGTGCCAGCAGCTTGGCCGGGACAGGGTCCTACGAGCAGTACTTC
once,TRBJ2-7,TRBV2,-,CASSENGEQYF,TGTGCCAGCAGTGAGAACGGGGAGCAGTACTTC
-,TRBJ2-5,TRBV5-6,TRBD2,CASSFTGRGGGETQYF,TGTGCCAGCAGCTTTACTGGGCGGGGGGGAGGGGAGACCCAGTACTTC
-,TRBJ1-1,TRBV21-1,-,CASSKAPTLMGPNTEAFF,TGTGCCAGCAGCAAAGCACCTACCTTGATGGGGCCGAACACTGAAGCTTTCTTT
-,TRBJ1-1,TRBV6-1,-,CASSEGDRPIVPEAFF,TGTGCCAGCAGTGAAGGCGACAGGCCCATCGTGCCTGAAGCTTTCTTT
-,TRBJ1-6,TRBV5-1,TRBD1,CASSPTGARDSPLHF,TGCGCCAGCAGCCCCACAGGGGCCCGGGATTCACCCCTCCACTTT
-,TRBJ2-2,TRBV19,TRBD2,CATRTRNTGELFF,TGTGCCACTAGGACTAGGAACACCGGGGAGCTGTTTTTT
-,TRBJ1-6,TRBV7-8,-,CASSNGNSPLHF,TGTGCCAGCAGCAACGGGAATTCACCCCTCCACTTT
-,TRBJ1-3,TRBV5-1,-,CASSDGPAGGNTIYF,TGCGCCAGCAGCGACGGACCGGCGGGGGGAAACACCATATATTTT
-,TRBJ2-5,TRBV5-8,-,CASSARVQETQYF,TGTGCCAGCAGCGCCCGGGTCCAAGAGACCCAGTACTTC
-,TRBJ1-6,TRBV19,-,CASRQADSPLHF,TGTGCCAGTCGACAGGCGGATTCACCCCTCCACTTT
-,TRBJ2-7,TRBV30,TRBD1,CAWGTGLPTYEQYF,TGTGCCTGGGGGACAGGGCTACCTACCTACGAGCAGTACTTC
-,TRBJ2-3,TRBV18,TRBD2,CASFPRTSGGGTDTQYF,TGTGCCAGCTTCCCCAGGACTAGCGGGGGGGGCACAGATACGCAGTATTTT
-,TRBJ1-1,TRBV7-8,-,CASSLSAVNTEAFF,TGTGCCAGCAGCTTATCCGCGGTGAACACTGAAGCTTTCTTT
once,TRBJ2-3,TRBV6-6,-,CASSYSVPLSTDTQYF,TGTGCCAGCAGTTACTCGGTCCCACTTAGCACAGATACGCAGTATTTT
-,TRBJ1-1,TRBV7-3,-,CASRANRYTEAFF,TGTGCCAGCAGGGCAAACAGATACACTGAAGCTTTCTTT
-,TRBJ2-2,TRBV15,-,CATSTVRGQNTGELFF,TGTGCCACCAGCACCGTTCGGGGACAGAACACCGGGGAGCTGTTTTTT
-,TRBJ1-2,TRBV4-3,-,CASSQDPSTNYGYPF,TGCGCCAGCAGCCAAGATCCATCAACTAACTATGGCTACCCCTTC
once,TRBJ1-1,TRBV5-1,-,CASGKEGAEAFF,TGCGCCAGCGGAAAAGAAGGGGCTGAAGCTTTCTTT
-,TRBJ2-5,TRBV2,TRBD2,CASSTSGGGETQYF,TGTGCCAGCAGTACGAGCGGGGGCGGGGAGACCCAGTACTTC
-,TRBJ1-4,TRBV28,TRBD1,CASSSGQGGEKLFF,TGTGCCAGCAGCTCAGGACAGGGGGGTGAAAAACTGTTTTTT
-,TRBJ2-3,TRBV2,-,CASSELSSLSADTQYF,TGTGCCAGCAGTGAACTGTCTAGCCTGTCCGCAGATACGCAGTATTTT
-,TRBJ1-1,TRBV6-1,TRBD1,CASSEAGQGRAEAFF,TGTGCCAGCAGTGAAGCGGGACAGGGGAGGGCTGAAGCTTTCTTT
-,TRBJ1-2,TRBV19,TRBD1,CASSIGWTGPNYGYTF,TGTGCCAGTAGTATTGGGTGGACAGGGCCGAACTATGGCTACACCTTC
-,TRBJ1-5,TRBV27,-,CASSLILGDQPQHF,TGTGCCAGCAGTTTAATCTTGGGCGATCAGCCCCAGCATTTT
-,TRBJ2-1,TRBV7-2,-,CASSLAQMNEQFF,TGTGCCAGCAGCTTAGCGCAGATGAATGAGCAGTTCTTC
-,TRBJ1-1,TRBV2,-,CASGKGPNTEAFF,TGTGCCAGCGGAAAGGGGCCGAACACTGAAGCTTTCTTT
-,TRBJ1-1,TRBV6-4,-,CASSRQANTEAFF,TGTGCCAGCTCTAGACAGGCAAACACTGAAGCTTTCTTT
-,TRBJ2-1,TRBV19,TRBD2,CASSIPFTSGGNEQFF,TGTGCCAGTAGTATTCCTTTCACTAGCGGGGGGAATGAGCAGTTCTTC